Described below is a single TCR beta chain sequence and its context. Its specificity is unknown. This CDR3 has 13 residues. Trimming removed 3 bases from V and 3 bases from J, with 5 bases in between. Germline V gene data show CDR1 as SGHTA and CDR2 as FQGNSA. Patients who underwent sequencing had shown CD8+CD57+ cell expansion by flow cytometry. No therapy was given to patients before blood sampling. Genomic DNA constituted the template upon which TCR beta VDJ and CDR3 profiling was performed. One entry per CDR3 protein, called by TCRdb with MiXCR from the reads. The table lists roughly 180,000 distinct CDR3 sequences, 45% to 60% of them singletons. This entry comes from a study of CD8+CD57+ T cells in acquired aplastic anemia. Findings of the study overall: Patients and controls shared 25 to 35 CD8+ CDR3 sequences, highly expressed in patients. No significant patient-versus-control difference appeared in CD8+ Simpson's diversity.

This receptor was taken from a human donor with aplastic anemia. Sample: sorted CD4+, CD8+, or CD8+CD57+ T cells (not recorded which) from PBMCs. The chain links TRBV7-2 to TRBJ1-4; D gene unclear. The CDR3 loop is CASSFLANEKLFF. CDR3 sequence (DNA): TGTGCCAGCAGCTTCCTCGCTAATGAAAAACTGTTTTTT.